This T cell receptor (beta chain) comes out of a study of OX40 agonist ivuxolimab in advanced cancers. General study points: Low normalized T-cell clonal expansion also characterized some of the nonresponders. Averaged across samples, CD8+ T cells carried more expanded clones than CD4+ did.

This clone was detected only once. Its specificity is not known. Generated by immunoSEQ multiplex PCR, the TCRdb table keeps only in-frame clones and is missing some. The data contain around 58,000 clones, around 89% of them singletons. This sample comprised CD4+ or CD8+ T cells sorted from blood, obtained in a trial of the OX40 agonist ivuxolimab. The clonotype originates from an adult with an advanced solid tumor such as melanoma, head and neck, liver or kidney cancer.

The CDR3 sequence is CASSEGRVDEQYF. Here the CDR3 DNA reads TGCGCCAGCAGTGAAGGCAGGGTGGACGAGCAGTACTTC. This rearrangement joins TRBV10-2 to TRBJ2-7; D is perhaps TRBD1 (5 bases). The V gene's germline CDR1 is WSHSY and CDR2 SAAADI. The V end was cut by 3 bases, the J end by 5 bases, with 11 bases between. The CDR3 is made up of 13 amino acids.